This TCR beta chain is drawn from a study of beta chain features in type 1 diabetes. All of the isolated RNA was reverse transcribed, so expressed TCRB transcripts were sequenced. The data were produced by immunoSEQ multiplex PCR, yet TCRdb's version contains in-frame clones alone and is incomplete. The table lists just over 450,000 clones, around 30% of them singletons. This receptor was identified in a young man in good health. Sequenced material: naive CD4+ T cells from blood.

The CDR3 nucleotides are TGTGCCAGTAGTATTTTGACAGGGGCCAAAAACATTCAGTACTTC. This gives the protein CASSILTGAKNIQYF. This chain uses TRBV19 with TRBJ2-4; 7 bases fit TRBD1. Germline values: CDR1 LNHDA, CDR2 SQIVND (reference sequence). With V trimmed by 3 bases and J by 1 base, 3 bases remained unmatched. This CDR3 is 15 amino acids long.